This record looks at one T cell receptor (beta chain) sequence and its context. As yet, its antigen is unknown. Addition of a universal primer site occurred through template switching, and cDNA carried unique molecular identifiers. In TCRdb, the 5' RACE reads were re-called with MiXCR into one record per CDR3 protein. The repertoire includes 500,000 to 600,000 distinct CDR3 sequences, roughly a fifth of them detected once, and roughly 0.9% sits in the top ten. The CDR3 is made up of 12 amino acids. Trimming pared 3 bases from V and 7 bases from J, leaving 9 bases between. Per germline, CDR1 DFQATT and CDR2 SNEGSKA (reference sequence). This specimen comes from a study of identical twins. Study-wide results and limits: Beta out-of-frame twin sharing showed a weaker excess.

These data are also associated with another study on T cells expressing NK-cell markers. That source adds: Six donors carried dominant NKG2C+ clonotypes that made up roughly 1.0-8% of their CD8+ T cells.

This TCR derives from a woman between 18 and 29 years old in good health. The sample taken for sequencing was CD4+ T cells sorted from blood. V is TRBV20-1 and J is TRBJ2-2, with no clear D. The CDR3 nucleotides read TGCAGTGCTAGGAGGAGTAACGGGGAGCTGTTTTTT. Translation: CSARRSNGELFF.